The 32 T cell receptor beta chains listed next were all sequenced from one sample in a study of Ad26.COV2.S vaccination and SARS-CoV-2 variants. Profiling relied on immunoSEQ multiplex PCR, and the TCRdb table lists in-frame clones only, not all of them. Of 410,000 or so clones in the sample, about 90% are singletons; the top ten hold approximately 1.7%. Sample treatment: some 20 received Ad26.COV2.S at low or high dose, single or two shots; roughly five received placebo; per-sample allocation not given. The samples date from day 63 after the first vaccine or placebo injection. The input for sequencing was peripheral blood, taken in a trial of Ad26.COV2.S vaccine versus placebo. The receptors were gathered from a person between 18 and 59 years old who received the Ad26.COV2.S COVID-19 vaccine or a placebo.

This chain uses TRBV6-1 with TRBJ2-1; 8 bases agree with TRBD2. V dropped 1 base and J dropped 9; count of bases not matched to a gene: 8. The CDR3 length is 15 residues. Germline loops: CDR1 MNHNS, CDR2 SASEGT. CDR3 in amino acids: CASSEGGGLWGEQFF. CDR3 nucleotide sequence: TGTGCCAGCAGTGAAGGCGGGGGGCTTTGGGGTGAGCAGTTCTTC.

The count of this clone is one. V is TRBV2 and J is TRBJ1-5; 10 bases map to TRBD1. Losses at the gene ends were 6 bases for V and 1 base for J; bases not matched to a gene: 3. Germline assignment: CDR1 SNHLY and CDR2 FYNNEI. The CDR3 is 15 residues long. The CDR3 protein is CASRGTGASNQPQHF. The DNA of the CDR3 is TGTGCCAGCAGGGGGACAGGGGCGAGCAATCAGCCCCAGCATTTT.

The chain recombines TRBV10-2 with TRBJ2-1; TRBD1 matches at 7 bases. Trimming took 3 bases from V and 7 from J; bases not matched to a gene: 12. Germline V lookup: CDR1 WSHSY, CDR2 SAAADI. CDR3 length equals 16 residues. The CDR3 is CASSDRVGTVLNEQFF. CDR3 nucleotides: TGCGCCAGCAGTGACAGGGTGGGGACAGTCCTAAATGAGCAGTTCTTC.

In DNA form, the CDR3 reads TGTGCCAGCAGCGTCGCAGGGGGCGCGGGGGAGACCCAGTACTTC. This gives the protein CASSVAGGAGETQYF. This chain uses TRBV5-5 with TRBJ2-5; 8 bases map to TRBD1. CDR1 SGHKS and CDR2 YYEKEE come from the germline V gene (reference sequence). V lost 4 bases and J lost 5; bases outside the gene matches: 10. The CDR3 runs to 15 residues.

The CDR3 spells CASYTSGGTDTQYF. For the CDR3, the DNA is TGTGCCAGTTATACTAGCGGGGGGACAGATACGCAGTATTTT. V gene TRBV28 combines with J gene TRBJ2-3; 12 bases align to TRBD2. Unmatched junction bases numbered 4, after V lost 9 bases and J lost 3 bases. Germline V gene lookup returns CDR1 MDHEN and CDR2 SYDVKM. CDR3 length: 14 residues. Using reference TRBV28 and TRBJ2-3 for the parts outside the CDR3, the full variable domain is DVKVTQSSRYLVKRTGEKVFLECVQDMDHENMFWYRQDPGLGLRLIYFSYDVKMKEKGDIPEGYSVSREKKERFSLILESASTNQTSMYLCASYTSGGTDTQYFGPGTRLTVL.

The chain uses TRBV3-1 (or the pseudogene TRBV3-2) and TRBJ1-1; a weak D match, TRBD1 (5 bases). V lost 5 bases, J lost 4 bases, and 8 bases lay in between. This CDR3 spans 12 amino acids. The germline V gene encodes CDR1 LGHDT and CDR2 YNNKEL (reference sequence). CDR3 in amino acids: CASSDRSTEAFF. The DNA of the CDR3 is TGTGCCAGCAGCGACAGAAGCACTGAAGCTTTCTTT.

The table lists this clone with a count of one. V is TRBV19 and J is TRBJ2-3; a possible D gene is TRBD2 (6 bases). CDR3 length: 15 amino acids. Looked up from germline, CDR1 is LNHDA and CDR2 is SQIVND (reference sequence). The V end was cut by 8 bases, the J end by 0 bases, with 15 bases between. The DNA of the CDR3 is TGTGCCAGTCTTCCCCGGGGGACCAGCACAGATACGCAGTATTTT. Translation: CASLPRGTSTDTQYF. The variable domain in full, completed from reference TRBV19 and TRBJ2-3, reads DGGITQSPKYLFRKEGQNVTLSCEQNLNHDAMYWYRQDPGQGLRLIYYSQIVNDFQKGDIAEGYSVSREKKESFPLTVTSAQKNPTAFYLCASLPRGTSTDTQYFGPGTRLTVL.

V is TRBV21-1 and J is TRBJ1-2; the table assigns TRBD1, which was not confirmed against the DNA. TRBV21-1 is described as a pseudogene. The CDR3 is made up of 14 amino acids. The CDR3 DNA reads TGTGCCAGCAGCAAACTTGGGACAGTCTATGGCTACACCTTC. Translated, it gives CASSKLGTVYGYTF.

This rearrangement joins TRBV19 to TRBJ1-2; no firm D call. The germline CDR1 and CDR2 sequences are LNHDA and SQIVND (reference sequence). The CDR3 has 14 amino acids. V was clipped by 4 bases and J by 5 bases, with 14 bases between them. DNA of the CDR3: TGTGCCAGTAGTAGCGGTATCCAAACTTATGGCTACACCTTC. Protein: CASSSGIQTYGYTF.

V and J are TRBV6-2 or TRBV6-3 and TRBJ2-2; TRBD2 matches 9 bases. The trim removed 1 base at V and 6 bases at J, leaving 6 bases unmatched. Germline CDR1 MNHEY, CDR2 SVGEGT. There are 16 residues in the CDR3. Written as DNA, the CDR3 is TGTGCCAGCAGTTACTATGGCGGGGGGGCCTCCGGGGAGCTGTTTTTT. It is translated as CASSYYGGGASGELFF.

This clone appeared a single time. The rearrangement uses TRBV6-5 and TRBJ2-5; no clear D. There are 13 residues in the CDR3. Trimming cost V 4 bases and J 0 bases, with 6 bases left between them. Germline CDR1 and CDR2: MNHEY and SVGAGI. This chain's CDR3 is CASSLGYQETQYF. CDR3 in DNA: TGTGCCAGCAGTTTGGGGTACCAAGAGACCCAGTACTTC.

The chain employs TRBV19 and TRBJ1-5; 8 bases agree with TRBD1. The germline CDR1 and CDR2 sequences are LNHDA and SQIVND (reference sequence). V dropped 5 bases and J dropped 8; count of bases not matched to a gene: 5. The CDR3 contains 13 residues. The CDR3 sequence is CASSVDREKPQHF. The CDR3 DNA reads as TGTGCCAGTAGTGTGGACAGGGAGAAGCCCCAGCATTTT. The full variable domain, completed using reference TRBV19 and TRBJ1-5, is DGGITQSPKYLFRKEGQNVTLSCEQNLNHDAMYWYRQDPGQGLRLIYYSQIVNDFQKGDIAEGYSVSREKKESFPLTVTSAQKNPTAFYLCASSVDREKPQHFGDGTRLSIL.

The CDR3 nucleotides are TGTGCCAGCAGTGAAGGGCAGGTTACTGAAGCTTTCTTT. Translated, it gives CASSEGQVTEAFF. This rearrangement joins TRBV25-1 to TRBJ1-1, with D hard to call. From germline, CDR1 is MGHDK and CDR2 SYGVNS. This CDR3 is 13 amino acids long. Trimming removed 2 bases at V and 5 bases at J, with 9 bases between.

The gene calls are TRBV9 and TRBJ2-7, with 7 bases lining up with TRBD2. The CDR3 length is 15 residues. The V gene end was trimmed by 0 bases and the J gene end by 3 bases; junction bases not matched to a gene: 6. Germline-derived CDR1 and CDR2 are SGDLS and YYNGEE. DNA for the CDR3: TGTGCCAGCAGCGTAGACGGGACTACGTTCTACGAGCAGTACTTC. It encodes CASSVDGTTFYEQYF.

The genes are TRBV3-1 (or the pseudogene TRBV3-2) and TRBJ2-7; D is unclear. Germline loops: CDR1 LGHDT, CDR2 YNNKEL (reference sequence). V was clipped by 1 base and J by 1 base, with 17 bases between them. The CDR3 runs 17 residues. The CDR3 protein is CASSQGAMRMRSYEQYF. The CDR3 coding sequence is TGTGCCAGCAGCCAAGGAGCAATGAGGATGCGGTCCTACGAGCAGTACTTC.

The chain links TRBV6-5 to TRBJ1-6, with D maybe TRBD1 (6 bases). The CDR3 sequence is 14 residues long. Germline CDR1 MNHEY, CDR2 SVGAGI. Between the trimmed V and J ends, which lost 6 bases and 10 bases, there was a span of 16 bases. The DNA of the CDR3 is TGTGCCAGCAGCCAAACAGGGAGCGTATCACCCCTCCACTTT. Translated: CASSQTGSVSPLHF.

The CDR3 nucleotides read TGCGCCAGCAGTTATACCGCGGGACACAATCAGCCCCAGCATTTT. Translation: CASSYTAGHNQPQHF. The chain uses TRBV5-1 and TRBJ1-5, with D possibly being TRBD1 (6 bases). The CDR3 runs 15 residues. Trimming shortened V by 5 bases and J by 3 bases, and 15 bases separated the two germline ends. The germline V gene encodes CDR1 SGHRS and CDR2 YFSETQ. Looking up the rest from reference TRBV5-1 and TRBJ1-5 gives the full variable domain: KAGVTQTPRYLIKTRGQQVTLSCSPISGHRSVSWYQQTPGQGLQFLFEYFSETQRNKGNFPGRFSGRQFSNSRSEMNVSTLELGDSALYLCASSYTAGHNQPQHFGDGTRLSIL.

V and J are TRBV27 and TRBJ1-2, with a weak D call TRBD1 (5 bases). V dropped 5 bases and J dropped 7 bases, with 29 bases sitting between them. The V gene's germline CDR1 is MNHEY and CDR2 SMNVEV (reference sequence). The CDR3 consists of 18 residues. CDR3 in amino acids: CASSPTSGLGGREGGYTF. The CDR3 DNA sequence: TGTGCCAGCAGTCCGACGTCTGGGCTCGGGGGGAGAGAGGGTGGCTACACCTTC.

The chain uses TRBV4-3 and TRBJ1-6; 7 nucleotides agree with TRBD1. This CDR3 has 16 residues. With V trimmed by 0 bases and J by 7 bases, 6 bases remained unmatched. The germline V gene has CDR1 LGHNA and CDR2 YSLEER. CDR3 in amino acids: CASSQEAGQSNSPLHF. CDR3 DNA: TGCGCCAGCAGCCAAGAGGCGGGACAGTCGAATTCACCCCTCCACTTT.

The CDR3 spells CASSPRVTGLPVNYGYTF. The CDR3 DNA follows: TGTGCCAGCAGCCCGCGAGTTACAGGTCTACCCGTTAACTATGGCTACACCTTC. This chain joins TRBV7-9 and TRBJ1-2, with D possibly TRBD1 on 5 matching bases. In germline, CDR1 is SEHNR, CDR2 FQNEAQ (reference sequence). Trimming pared 5 bases from V and 1 base from J, leaving 23 bases between. There are 18 residues in the CDR3.

J is TRBJ1-1 and V is TRBV28; 9 positions match TRBD1. Germline V lookup: CDR1 MDHEN, CDR2 SYDVKM. The length of the CDR3 is 15 residues. With 2 bases clipped from V and 5 bases from J, the junction kept 6 bases outside the gene matches. CDR3 bases: TGTGCCAGCAGTTTACTGACAGGGGGTCGAACTGAAGCTTTCTTT. It specifies CASSLLTGGRTEAFF. Complete variable domain (other parts from reference TRBV28 and TRBJ1-1): DVKVTQSSRYLVKRTGEKVFLECVQDMDHENMFWYRQDPGLGLRLIYFSYDVKMKEKGDIPEGYSVSREKKERFSLILESASTNQTSMYLCASSLLTGGRTEAFFGQGTRLTVV.

This clone was recorded once. The chain joins TRBV2 to TRBJ2-5; 10 nucleotides agree with TRBD2. This CDR3 is 13 amino acids long. CDR1 SNHLY and CDR2 FYNNEI come from the germline V gene. The J segment lost 7 bases and the V segment lost 1 base, leaving 0 bases of the junction unmatched. The CDR3, as DNA: TGTGCCAGCAGTGAAGGACTAGCGGGGACCCAGTACTTC. This encodes CASSEGLAGTQYF.

The chain joins TRBV5-1 to TRBJ1-1; D is perhaps TRBD1 (5 bases). Trimming shortened V by 0 bases and J by 1 base, and 7 bases separated the two germline ends. The germline CDR1 and CDR2 sequences are SGHRS and YFSETQ. The CDR3 covers 14 residues. The CDR3 DNA follows: TGCGCCAGCAGCTTGGACGGGGGGAACACTGAAGCTTTCTTT. Amino acid sequence: CASSLDGGNTEAFF.

The genes are TRBV5-5 and TRBJ2-3; 9 bases are a match to TRBD1. The V and J ends lost 4 bases and 5 bases, in that order; junction bases with no gene match: 8. In germline, CDR1 is SGHKS, CDR2 YYEKEE (reference sequence). The CDR3 is 15 residues long. This CDR3 is CASSILRDRVDTQYF. CDR3 bases: TGTGCCAGCAGCATACTCCGGGACAGGGTAGATACGCAGTATTTT.

This chain joins TRBV7-2 and TRBJ1-3; D unresolved. Trimming shortened V by 1 base and J by 3 bases, and 7 bases separated the two germline ends. CDR1 and CDR2 (germline): SGHTA, FQGNSA. This CDR3 has 14 amino acids. The CDR3 loop reads CASSLGTLGNTIYF. The CDR3 coding sequence is TGTGCCAGCAGCTTAGGGACCCTTGGAAACACCATATATTTT.

The chain has TRBV6-6 and TRBJ1-6; D is undetermined. CDR1 is MNHNY and CDR2 is SVGAGI in the germline V gene (reference sequence). The CDR3 is made up of 13 amino acids. Trimming cost V 6 bases and J 5 bases, with 8 bases left between them. The CDR3 region has the DNA TGTGCCAGCAGGGCCCAAGATAATTCACCCCTCCACTTT. This gives the protein CASRAQDNSPLHF.

This chain joins TRBV4-3 and TRBJ1-2; TRBD1 might be the D (5 bases). The CDR3 runs 15 residues. V lost 4 bases and J 8 bases, leaving 20 bases between the germline ends. Per the germline V gene, CDR1 is LGHNA and CDR2 is YSLEER. CDR3 DNA: TGCGCCAGCAGCCTCCGGGACTCCCGCGTGGGCGGCTACACCTTC. As protein: CASSLRDSRVGGYTF.

The chain has TRBV12-5 and TRBJ1-6; weak D call: TRBD1 (6 bases). This CDR3 contains 18 residues. The V end was cut by 3 bases, the J end by 0 bases, with 15 bases between. The germline V gene encodes CDR1 LGHNT and CDR2 FRNRAP. CDR3: CASGLHRELGSYNSPLHF. The CDR3 DNA is TGTGCTAGTGGTTTACACAGGGAACTAGGCTCCTATAATTCACCCCTCCACTTT.

This clone was detected a few times. The J gene is TRBJ1-5, the V gene TRBV6-1; 7 nucleotides match TRBD1. The CDR3 is 15 amino acids. V trimming: 1 base; J trimming: 4 bases; junction bases outside the gene matches: 4. Germline V CDR1 and CDR2: MNHNS, SASEGT. The CDR3 DNA sequence: TGTGCCAGCAGTGAAGTTGGACAGGCTAATCAGCCCCAGCATTTT. Protein sequence: CASSEVGQANQPQHF.

This clone was seen just once. This chain's CDR3 is CASSRDGGGSPLHF. CDR3 coding DNA: TGTGCCAGCAGCCGGGACGGTGGGGGCTCACCCCTCCACTTT. This chain links TRBV5-4 with TRBJ1-6, with a tentative D call TRBD1 (6 bases). Germline lookup yields CDR1 SGHNT and CDR2 YYREEE (reference sequence). V shed 4 bases and J shed 10 bases, with 15 bases lying between them. CDR3 size: 14 residues. The full variable domain, in which reference TRBV5-4 and TRBJ1-6 provide the parts outside the CDR3, is ETGVTQSPTHLIKTRGQQVTLRCSSQSGHNTVSWYQQALGQGPQFIFQYYREEENGRGNFPPRFSGLQFPNYSSELNVNALELDDSALYLCASSRDGGGSPLHFGNGTRLTVT.

This clone was picked up one time. In DNA form, the CDR3 reads TGTGCCAGCAGCTCGCGGGAGAGGCTTCAAGAGACCCAGTACTTC. Residues: CASSSRERLQETQYF. This chain uses TRBV5-4 with TRBJ2-5; 7 nucleotides match TRBD2. J lost 2 bases, V lost 3 bases, and 7 bases had no gene match. CDR1 is SGHNT, CDR2 YYREEE, per germline (reference sequence). The CDR3 has 15 residues.

The chain recombines TRBV5-8 with TRBJ2-6, with D hard to call. The germline V gene encodes CDR1 SGHTS and CDR2 YDEGEE. Trimming shortened V by 4 bases and J by 1 base, and 9 bases separated the two germline ends. CDR3 length equals 15 residues. The CDR3 region has the DNA TGTGCCAGCAGCCCCCTTCGGTCTGGGGCCAACGTCCTGACTTTC. It yields the protein CASSPLRSGANVLTF. Combining the CDR3 with reference TRBV5-8 and TRBJ2-6 gives the whole variable domain EAGVTQSPTHLIKTRGQQATLRCSPISGHTSVYWYQQALGLGLQFLLWYDEGEERNRGNFPPRFSGRQFPNYSSELNVNALELEDSALYLCASSPLRSGANVLTFGAGSRLTVL.